Below, one T cell receptor beta chain is given with its context. Its antigen is still unknown. The data derive from a study of cytomegalovirus exposure and HLA in healthy donors. The donors were part of the validation cohort of 120 or so subjects. That cohort was separate from the first cohort, which comprised under 750 subjects. Study observations and caveats: In vitro testing confirmed a few CMV-associated chains as specific for CMV antigens. Reportedly, diagnosis of cytomegalovirus status by the classifier showed high specificity and sensitivity.

CDR1 is SGHVS, CDR2 FNYEAQ, per germline. With V trimmed by 0 bases and J by 5 bases, 2 bases remained unmatched. The CDR3 is made up of 14 amino acids. Using immunoSEQ multiplex PCR, the repertoire was profiled, and TCRdb retains in-frame clones only, with some absent. The sample records 250,000 or so clones, around nine tenths being singletons. Sequencing was performed on PBMCs. This chain joins TRBV7-6 and TRBJ2-5; TRBD2 agrees at 8 bases. This clonotype originated in a man aged 18-30 years in good health and CMV-seronegative. The CDR3 reads CASSLAQRGETQYF. CDR3 nucleotides: TGTGCCAGCAGCTTAGCGCAGCGGGGGGAGACCCAGTACTTC.